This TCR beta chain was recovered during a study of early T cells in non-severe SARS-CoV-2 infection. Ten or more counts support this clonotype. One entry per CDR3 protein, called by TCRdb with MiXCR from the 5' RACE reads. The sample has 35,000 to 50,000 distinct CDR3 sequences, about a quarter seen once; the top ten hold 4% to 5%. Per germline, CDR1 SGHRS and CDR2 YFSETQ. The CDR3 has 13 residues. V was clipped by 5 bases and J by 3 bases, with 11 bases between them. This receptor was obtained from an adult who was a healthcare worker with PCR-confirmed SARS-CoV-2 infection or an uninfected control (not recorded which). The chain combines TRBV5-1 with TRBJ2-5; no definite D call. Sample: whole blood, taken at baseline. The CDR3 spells CASSQDQEETQYF. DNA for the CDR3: TGCGCCAGCAGTCAGGACCAGGAAGAGACCCAGTACTTC.